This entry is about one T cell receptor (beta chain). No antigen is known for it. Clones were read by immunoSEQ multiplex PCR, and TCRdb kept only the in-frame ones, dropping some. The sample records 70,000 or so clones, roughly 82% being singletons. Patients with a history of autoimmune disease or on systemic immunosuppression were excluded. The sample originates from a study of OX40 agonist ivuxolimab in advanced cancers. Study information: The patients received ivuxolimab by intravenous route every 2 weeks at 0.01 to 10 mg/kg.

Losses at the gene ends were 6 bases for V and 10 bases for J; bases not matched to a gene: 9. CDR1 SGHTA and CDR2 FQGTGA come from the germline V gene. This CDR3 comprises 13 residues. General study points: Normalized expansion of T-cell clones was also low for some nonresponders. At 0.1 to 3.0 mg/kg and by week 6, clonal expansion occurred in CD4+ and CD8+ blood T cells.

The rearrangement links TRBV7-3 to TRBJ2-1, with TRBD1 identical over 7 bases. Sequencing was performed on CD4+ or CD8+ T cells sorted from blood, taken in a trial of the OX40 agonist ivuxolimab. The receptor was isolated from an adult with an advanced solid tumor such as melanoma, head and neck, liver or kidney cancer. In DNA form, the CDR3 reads TGTGCCAGCAGTCGCGGACAGGAAAAAGAGCAGTTCTTC. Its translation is CASSRGQEKEQFF.